Listed here are 24 T cell receptor beta chains from one sample, sequenced in a study of T cell responses to AZD1222 COVID-19 vaccine. The repertoire was sequenced with immunoSEQ multiplex PCR; TCRdb's copy has only in-frame clones and lacks some. The sample records over 45,000 clones, more than 70% being singletons. The specimen was peripheral blood, collected 28 days after the second AZD1222 dose. These receptors were collected from an adult who received the AZD1222 COVID-19 vaccine.

The chain uses TRBV7-2 and TRBJ1-5, with D perhaps matching TRBD1 (5 bases). The germline gives CDR1 SGHTA, CDR2 FQGNSA. V was cut by 8 bases and J by 0 bases, with 8 bases left in between. The CDR3 consists of 13 residues. This chain's CDR3 is CASQGYSNQPQHF. CDR3 in DNA: TGTGCCAGCCAGGGCTATAGCAATCAGCCCCAGCATTTT.

The rearrangement joins TRBV7-3 to TRBJ1-1; D is ambiguous. The CDR3 covers 13 residues. Germline V gene lookup returns CDR1 SGHTA and CDR2 FQGTGA. Trimming pared 3 bases from V and 1 base from J, leaving 6 bases between. The CDR3 protein is CASSLTANTEAFF. CDR3 coding DNA: TGTGCCAGCAGCTTGACGGCGAACACTGAAGCTTTCTTT.

The rearrangement uses TRBV5-1 and TRBJ2-3; 9 nucleotides line up with TRBD2. CDR1 SGHRS and CDR2 YFSETQ come from the germline V gene. With 4 bases clipped from V and 4 bases from J, the junction kept 7 bases outside the gene matches. The CDR3 totals 15 residues. CDR3 protein: CASSPAGTSPDTQYF. In DNA, the CDR3 is TGCGCCAGCAGCCCCGCCGGGACTAGCCCAGATACGCAGTATTTT.

V gene TRBV27 combines with J gene TRBJ2-2; TRBD2 agrees at 8 bases. Trimming at V came to 3 bases and at J to 3 bases, leaving 6 bases not matched to a gene. The CDR3 is made up of 16 amino acids. From germline, CDR1 is MNHEY and CDR2 SMNVEV (reference sequence). CDR3 coding DNA: TGTGCCAGCAGTTTGGGAGCGGGGGATTACACCGGGGAGCTGTTTTTT. This translates into CASSLGAGDYTGELFF.

The chain couples TRBV11-1 to TRBJ2-1; possibly TRBD2 for D (6 bases). This CDR3 contains 14 residues. Germline assignment: CDR1 SGHAT and CDR2 FQDESV (reference sequence). V gave up 0 bases and J gave up 8 bases, with 11 bases separating them. The chain's CDR3 is CASSLAGGGDEQFF. For the CDR3, the DNA is TGTGCCAGCAGCTTAGCGGGAGGTGGGGATGAGCAGTTCTTC.

The chain links TRBV5-1 to TRBJ2-7, with D unclear. CDR1 and CDR2 from the germline V gene are SGHRS and YFSETQ. V was clipped by 1 base and J by 2 bases, with 10 bases between them. This CDR3 region has 14 residues. The CDR3 nucleotides read TGCGCCAGCAGCTTGATGCAGGCCCCCTACGAGCAGTACTTC. This gives the protein CASSLMQAPYEQYF.

The rearrangement uses TRBV19 and TRBJ1-6; 9 nucleotides line up with TRBD1. The trim removed 1 base at V and 7 bases at J, leaving 5 bases unmatched. CDR3 length equals 16 residues. CDR1 and CDR2 from the germline V gene are LNHDA and SQIVND (reference sequence). As DNA, the CDR3 is TGTGCCAGTAGTATAGCCCTTGGACAGGGGAATTCACCCCTCCACTTT. Translated, it gives CASSIALGQGNSPLHF.

This clone occurred a few times. The gene calls are TRBV10-2 and TRBJ2-1; no definite D call. Germline loops: CDR1 WSHSY, CDR2 SAAADI. The CDR3 length is 13 residues. The V and J ends lost 8 bases and 9 bases respectively, with 17 bases between them. This CDR3 reads CASHEVSTVEQFF. Written as DNA, the CDR3 is TGCGCCAGCCACGAAGTTAGCACGGTTGAGCAGTTCTTC.

The V call is TRBV19, the J call TRBJ1-1; D ambiguous. Germline V gives CDR1 LNHDA, CDR2 SQIVND (reference sequence). V dropped 6 bases and J dropped 2 bases, with 13 bases sitting between them. CDR3 length: 14 amino acids. In DNA, the CDR3 is TGTGCCAGTAGCCGATGGGAGGATAACACTGAAGCTTTCTTT. Its protein product is CASSRWEDNTEAFF.

This chain connects TRBV12-5 to TRBJ2-5, with 7 positions matching TRBD1. CDR3 size: 15 residues. The germline gives CDR1 LGHNT, CDR2 FRNRAP. The V gene end was trimmed by 4 bases and the J gene end by 5 bases; junction bases not matched to a gene: 10. The CDR3, as DNA: TGTGCTAGTGGTTCACTGACAGGGCTCGGGGAGACCCAGTACTTC. Its translation: CASGSLTGLGETQYF.

The chain couples TRBV2 to TRBJ1-4; D gene unclear. CDR1 and CDR2 from the germline V gene are SNHLY and FYNNEI. With 6 bases removed from V and 3 bases from J, the gap between germline ends came to 11 bases. CDR3 length: 14 amino acids. The CDR3 sequence: CASSAGEANEKLFF. CDR3 coding DNA: TGTGCCAGCAGCGCTGGGGAGGCTAATGAAAAACTGTTTTTT.

This chain links TRBV30 with TRBJ2-7; D possibly corresponds to TRBD1 (8 bases). Trimming left V 3 bases short and J 3 bases short, with 15 bases between. The CDR3 totals 14 residues. CDR1 is GTSNPN, CDR2 SVGIG, per germline (reference sequence). The CDR3 sequence: CAWRDRGGGYEQYF. The CDR3 coding sequence is TGTGCCTGGAGAGACAGGGGCGGGGGCTACGAGCAGTACTTC.

This clone was seen once. This rearrangement joins TRBV11-3 to TRBJ2-2; 10 nucleotides match TRBD2. This CDR3 is built from 16 residues. Trimming cost V 0 bases and J 4 bases; bases outside gene matches: 2. CDR1 SGHNT and CDR2 YENEEA come from the germline V gene. The CDR3 reads CASSLESGRGTGELFF. The CDR3 DNA follows: TGTGCCAGCAGCTTAGAAAGCGGGAGGGGCACCGGGGAGCTGTTTTTT.

The chain carries TRBV11-3 and TRBJ2-7, with 16 nucleotides matching TRBD2. Trimming cost V 5 bases and J 9 bases; bases outside gene matches: 13. The CDR3 runs 17 residues. The germline V gene has CDR1 SGHNT and CDR2 YENEEA. This chain's CDR3 is CASSPGLAGGYHEGQYF. Written as DNA, the CDR3 is TGTGCCAGCAGCCCGGGACTAGCGGGAGGGTACCACGAAGGGCAGTACTTC.

This clone was seen once. This chain connects TRBV9 to TRBJ1-4, with D perhaps matching TRBD1 (5 bases). The germline V gene encodes CDR1 SGDLS and CDR2 YYNGEE. This CDR3 has 14 residues. Deletions cut 6 bases from V and 3 bases from J, with 12 bases between. CDR3 sequence (DNA): TGTGCCAGCACCCTGGGGGGACCTAATGAAAAACTGTTTTTT. The encoded protein is CASTLGGPNEKLFF.

The chain joins TRBV7-9 to TRBJ2-7; maybe TRBD2 (6 bases). This CDR3 is 14 amino acids long. Germline-derived CDR1 and CDR2 are SEHNR and FQNEAQ (reference sequence). Trimming pared 1 base from V and 3 bases from J, leaving 10 bases between. The CDR3 bases are TGTGCCAGCAGCTTAGGTGGGAGGCTCTACGAGCAGTACTTC. Translated, it gives CASSLGGRLYEQYF.

The count of this clone is one. J is TRBJ2-1 and V is TRBV3-1 (or the pseudogene TRBV3-2); D may be TRBD2 (7 bases). V lost 4 bases and J 4 bases, leaving 14 bases between the germline ends. There are 15 residues in the CDR3. Germline V gene lookup returns CDR1 LGHDT and CDR2 YNNKEL (reference sequence). CDR3 region: CASSPRGGSYNEQFF. The DNA for the CDR3 is TGTGCCAGCAGCCCTAGGGGGGGCAGTTACAATGAGCAGTTCTTC.

This sequence joins TRBV5-4 and TRBJ2-7, with 8 nucleotides matching TRBD1. J lost 5 bases, V lost 4 bases, and 11 bases had no gene match. This CDR3 has 15 residues. In germline, CDR1 is SGHNT, CDR2 YYREEE (reference sequence). The CDR3 region is CASSPDRVLNNEQYF. CDR3 nucleotide sequence: TGTGCCAGCAGCCCGGACAGGGTGCTGAATAACGAGCAGTACTTC.

The table lists this clone with a few counts. The chain joins TRBV5-6 to TRBJ2-7, with 9 bases lining up with TRBD1. The CDR3 length is 15 residues. Per the germline V gene, CDR1 is SGHDT and CDR2 is YYEEEE. The V segment lost 2 bases and the J segment 1 base; nucleotides outside the gene matches: 4. Here the CDR3 DNA reads TGTGCCAGCAGCTTCTACGGGACAGGGTCCTACGAGCAGTACTTC. It specifies CASSFYGTGSYEQYF.

This chain uses TRBV25-1 with TRBJ2-2; D call uncertain. V was clipped by 6 bases and J by 4 bases, with 12 bases between them. CDR1 MGHDK and CDR2 SYGVNS come from the germline V gene. The CDR3 runs to 14 residues. CDR3 nucleotide sequence: TGTGCCAGCAGATATAGTCTTGGCACCGGGGAGCTGTTTTTT. Translated, it gives CASRYSLGTGELFF. Supplemented by reference TRBV25-1 and TRBJ2-2, the full variable domain reads EADIYQTPRYLVIGTGKKITLECSQTMGHDKMYWYQQDPGMELHLIHYSYGVNSTEKGDLSSESTVSRIRTEHFPLTLESARPSHTSQYLCASRYSLGTGELFFGEGSRLTVL.

The CDR3 DNA reads TGTGCCAGCAGTTTATGGGGGTCCAGGAACACTGAAGCTTTCTTT. It codes for CASSLWGSRNTEAFF. V gene TRBV28 combines with J gene TRBJ1-1; unclear D gene. From germline, CDR1 is MDHEN and CDR2 SYDVKM. Trimming took off 0 bases at V and 1 base at J, with 9 bases between the two ends. This CDR3 contains 15 residues.

This chain connects TRBV15 to TRBJ2-3; TRBD1 matches 8 bases. The CDR3 extends over 13 amino acids. Germline CDR1 LNHNV, CDR2 YYDKDF (reference sequence). V was clipped by 3 bases and J by 14 bases; unmatched bases: 10. CDR3 region: CATSRDREAGRYF. In nucleotides, the CDR3 is TGTGCCACCAGCAGGGACAGGGAGGCTGGTCGGTATTTT.

The chain carries TRBV29-1 and TRBJ1-1; D might be TRBD1 (5 bases). This CDR3 region has 10 residues. The V and J ends lost 6 bases and 6 bases respectively, with 8 bases between them. Germline V lookup: CDR1 SQVTM, CDR2 ANQGSEA. The CDR3 coding sequence is TGCAGCGTAGGGGAAGCTGAAGCTTTCTTT. It specifies CSVGEAEAFF.

The chain couples TRBV13 to TRBJ1-6; D not certain. Germline loops: CDR1 PRHDT, CDR2 FYEKMQ (reference sequence). The CDR3 has 16 amino acids. Between the trimmed V and J ends, which lost 3 bases and 5 bases, there was a span of 14 bases. The CDR3 region has the DNA TGTGCCAGCAGCTTGGGAGGGCCTCTAAATAATTCACCCCTCCACTTT. Translation gives CASSLGGPLNNSPLHF.